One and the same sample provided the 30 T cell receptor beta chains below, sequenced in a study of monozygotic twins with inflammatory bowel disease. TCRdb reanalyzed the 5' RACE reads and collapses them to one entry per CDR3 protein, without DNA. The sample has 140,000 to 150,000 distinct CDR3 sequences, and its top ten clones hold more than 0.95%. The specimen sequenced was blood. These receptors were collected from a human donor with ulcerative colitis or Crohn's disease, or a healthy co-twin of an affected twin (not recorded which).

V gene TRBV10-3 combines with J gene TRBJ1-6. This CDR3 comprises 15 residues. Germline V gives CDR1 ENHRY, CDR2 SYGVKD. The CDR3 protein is CATYSTEVYNSPLHF.

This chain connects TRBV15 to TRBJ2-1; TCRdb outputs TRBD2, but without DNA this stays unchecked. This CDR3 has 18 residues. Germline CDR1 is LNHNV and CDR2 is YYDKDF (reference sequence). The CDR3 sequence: CATSRDGRAPSSYNEQFF. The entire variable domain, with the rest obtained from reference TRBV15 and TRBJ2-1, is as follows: DAMVIQNPRYQVTQFGKPVTLSCSQTLNHNVMYWYQQKSSQAPKLLFHYYDKDFNNEADTPDNFQSRRPNTSFCFLDIRSPGLGDTAMYLCATSRDGRAPSSYNEQFFGPGTRLTVL.

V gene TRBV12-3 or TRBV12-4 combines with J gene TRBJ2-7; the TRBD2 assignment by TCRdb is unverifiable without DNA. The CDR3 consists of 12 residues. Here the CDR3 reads CASSRPAYEQYF.

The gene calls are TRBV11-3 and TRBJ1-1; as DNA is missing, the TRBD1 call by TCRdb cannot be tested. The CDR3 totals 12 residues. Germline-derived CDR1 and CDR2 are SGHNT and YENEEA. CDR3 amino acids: CASSRRGTEAFF.

The CDR3 here is CAWSVGGYGYTF. The V and J genes are TRBV30 and TRBJ1-2; lacking DNA, the TRBD1 call made by TCRdb goes unchecked. The CDR3 totals 12 residues. Germline loops: CDR1 GTSNPN, CDR2 SVGIG (reference sequence). Based on the CDR3 plus reference TRBV30 and TRBJ1-2, the full variable domain is SQTIHQWPATLVQPVGSPLSLECTVEGTSNPNLYWYRQAAGRGLQLLFYSVGIGQISSEVPQNLSASRPQDRQFILSSKKLLLSDSGFYLCAWSVGGYGYTFGSGTRLTVV.

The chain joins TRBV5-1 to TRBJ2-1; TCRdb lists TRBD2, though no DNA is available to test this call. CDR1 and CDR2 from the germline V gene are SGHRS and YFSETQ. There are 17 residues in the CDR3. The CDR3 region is CASSPGTSGTSYNEQFF. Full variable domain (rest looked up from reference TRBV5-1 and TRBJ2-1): KAGVTQTPRYLIKTRGQQVTLSCSPISGHRSVSWYQQTPGQGLQFLFEYFSETQRNKGNFPGRFSGRQFSNSRSEMNVSTLELGDSALYLCASSPGTSGTSYNEQFFGPGTRLTVL.

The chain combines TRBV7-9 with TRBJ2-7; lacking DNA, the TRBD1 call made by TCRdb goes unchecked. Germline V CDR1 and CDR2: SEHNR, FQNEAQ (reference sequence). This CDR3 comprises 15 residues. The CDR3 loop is CASSPRQGGSYEQYF.

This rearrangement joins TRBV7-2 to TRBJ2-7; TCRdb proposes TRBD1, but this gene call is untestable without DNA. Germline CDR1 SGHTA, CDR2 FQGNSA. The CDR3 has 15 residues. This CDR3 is CASSPKGGTEYEQYF.

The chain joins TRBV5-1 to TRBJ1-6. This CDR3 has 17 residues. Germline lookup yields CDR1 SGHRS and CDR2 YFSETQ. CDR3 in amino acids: CASSPRTGSSYNSPLHF.

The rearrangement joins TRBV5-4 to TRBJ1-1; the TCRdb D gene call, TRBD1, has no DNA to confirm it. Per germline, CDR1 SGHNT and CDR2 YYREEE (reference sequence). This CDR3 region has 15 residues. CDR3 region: CASSLPTGVNTEAFF.

The CDR3 spells CASSSEGYEQYF. The chain recombines TRBV9 with TRBJ2-7; absent DNA, TCRdb's TRBD2 call cannot be checked. Germline CDR1 reads SGDLS; CDR2 reads YYNGEE. This CDR3 is 12 amino acids long.

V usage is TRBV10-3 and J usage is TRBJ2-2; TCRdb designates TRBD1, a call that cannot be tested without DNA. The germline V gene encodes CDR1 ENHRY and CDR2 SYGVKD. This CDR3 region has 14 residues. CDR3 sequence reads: CAISADRAGGELFF.

The CDR3 sequence: CASSLMVVGTEQYF. V usage is TRBV7-3 and J usage is TRBJ2-7; the D gene TCRdb calls, TRBD1, cannot be checked with no DNA. This CDR3 has 14 residues. Germline V gene lookup returns CDR1 SGHTA and CDR2 FQGTGA.

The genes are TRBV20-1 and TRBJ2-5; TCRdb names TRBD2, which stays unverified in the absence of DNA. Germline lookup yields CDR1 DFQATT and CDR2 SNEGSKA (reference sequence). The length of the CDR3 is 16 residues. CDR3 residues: CSADRPAGVGGETQYF.

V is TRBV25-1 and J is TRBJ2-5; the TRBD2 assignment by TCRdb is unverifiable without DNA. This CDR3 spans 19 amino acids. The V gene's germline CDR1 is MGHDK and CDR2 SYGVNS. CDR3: CASSEWGLAGARVQETQYF.

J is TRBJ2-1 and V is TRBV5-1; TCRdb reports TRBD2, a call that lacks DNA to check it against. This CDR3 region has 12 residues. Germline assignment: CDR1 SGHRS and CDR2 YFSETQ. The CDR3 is CASSLTGGGQFF.

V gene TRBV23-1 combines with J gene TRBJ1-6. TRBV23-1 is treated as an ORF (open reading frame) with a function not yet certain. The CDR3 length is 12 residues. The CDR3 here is CASSQSGSPLHF.

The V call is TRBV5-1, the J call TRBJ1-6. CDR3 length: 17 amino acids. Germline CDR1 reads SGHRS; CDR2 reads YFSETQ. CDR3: CASSSSVGSSYNSPLHF.

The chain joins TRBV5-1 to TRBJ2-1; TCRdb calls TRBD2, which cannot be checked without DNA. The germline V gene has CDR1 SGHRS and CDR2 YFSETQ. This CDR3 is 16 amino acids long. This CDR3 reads CASSLHAGGPYNEQFF.

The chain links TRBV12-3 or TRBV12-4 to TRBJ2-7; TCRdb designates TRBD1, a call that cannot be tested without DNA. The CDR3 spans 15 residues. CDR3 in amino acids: CASSSGTGRNNEQYF.

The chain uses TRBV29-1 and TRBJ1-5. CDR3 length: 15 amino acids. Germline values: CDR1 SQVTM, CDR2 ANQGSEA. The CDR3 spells CSVEEGLRGNQPQHF.

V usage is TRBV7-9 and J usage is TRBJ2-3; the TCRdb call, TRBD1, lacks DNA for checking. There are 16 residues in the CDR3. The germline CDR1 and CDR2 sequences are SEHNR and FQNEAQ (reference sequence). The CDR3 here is CASSLDRGRLTDTQYF.

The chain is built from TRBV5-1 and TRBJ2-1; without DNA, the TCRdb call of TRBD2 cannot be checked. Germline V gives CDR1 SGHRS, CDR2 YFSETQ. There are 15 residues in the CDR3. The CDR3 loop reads CASSTSSGIYNEQFF.

This chain's CDR3 is CSVEDRAHADTQYF. This chain links TRBV29-1 with TRBJ2-3; TCRdb's assignment of TRBD2 cannot be checked, as there is no DNA. This CDR3 spans 14 amino acids. The V gene's germline CDR1 is SQVTM and CDR2 ANQGSEA.

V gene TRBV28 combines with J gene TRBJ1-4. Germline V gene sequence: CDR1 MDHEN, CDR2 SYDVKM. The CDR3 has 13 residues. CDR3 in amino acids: CASNESLRNKLFF.

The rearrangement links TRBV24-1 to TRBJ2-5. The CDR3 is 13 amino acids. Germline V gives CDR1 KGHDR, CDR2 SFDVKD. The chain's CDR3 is CATSDTSRETQYF.

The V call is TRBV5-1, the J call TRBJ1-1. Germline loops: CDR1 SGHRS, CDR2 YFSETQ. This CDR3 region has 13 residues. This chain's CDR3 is CASSLDTNTEAFF.

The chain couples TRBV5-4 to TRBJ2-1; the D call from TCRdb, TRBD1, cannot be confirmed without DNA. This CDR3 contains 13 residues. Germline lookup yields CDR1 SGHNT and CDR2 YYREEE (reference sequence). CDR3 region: CASSQGNYNEQFF.

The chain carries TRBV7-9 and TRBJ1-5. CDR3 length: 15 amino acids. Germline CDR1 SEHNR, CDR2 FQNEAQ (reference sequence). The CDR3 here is CASSPSGSGNQPQHF.

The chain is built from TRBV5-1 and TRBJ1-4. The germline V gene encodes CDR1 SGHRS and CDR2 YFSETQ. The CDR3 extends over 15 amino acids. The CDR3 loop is CASSLGSTTNEKLFF.